Sequencing of this T cell receptor beta chain was carried out in a study of blood T cell repertoires in COVID-19. Study-wide background: COVID-19 samples from acute and convalescent phases originated in the United States, Italy and Spain. T cells, B-cell-depleted T cells, or PBMCs provided the cDNA or gDNA that served as material.

Per the original data handling: It was from reference gene primer amplification that nucleated cell counts were estimated. Sequencing was performed with immunoSEQ multiplex PCR; in TCRdb, only in-frame clones are kept and a portion is missing. V, J and clone size reflect that table, while D and trimming were determined from the DNA. The sample lists 200,000 to 250,000 clones; almost 90% were seen once. CDR1 and CDR2 (germline): LGHNA, YSLEER. V was shortened by 1 base and J by 7 bases, with 11 bases between the two germline ends. This CDR3 contains 14 residues. This clone was recorded once. The sample taken for sequencing was peripheral blood. The TCR was taken from a woman aged 60-75 years with acute or convalescent COVID-19. This chain joins TRBV4-3 and TRBJ1-3; possible D gene TRBD1, 5 bases. The CDR3 loop reads CASSQAAGWNTIYF. CDR3 sequence (DNA): TGCGCCAGCAGCCAAGCAGCAGGGTGGAACACCATATATTTT.